The 7 T cell receptor beta chains given below trace back to one sample, sequenced in a study of cytotoxic CD8 clonotypes in ibrutinib-treated CLL. Assay: immunoSEQ multiplex PCR; the TCRdb copy retains only in-frame clones and omits some. The table shows about 300,000 clones, with 65% to 85% occurring only once. This specimen consisted of PBMCs, obtained at disease progression, from a patient treated with ibrutinib. The receptors derive from a human donor with chronic lymphocytic leukemia.

The CDR3 spells CASSISASSGSSGELFF. DNA for the CDR3: TGTGCCAGCAGCATTTCCGCTTCTAGCGGGAGTTCCGGGGAGCTGTTTTTT. The chain combines TRBV7-9 with TRBJ2-2; 10 bases agree with TRBD2. From germline, CDR1 is SEHNR and CDR2 FQNEAQ (reference sequence). This CDR3 is built from 17 residues. The ends lost 5 bases at V and 6 bases at J; junction bases unmatched: 12.

J is TRBJ1-4 and V is TRBV2; a possible D gene is TRBD1 (6 bases). The germline gives CDR1 SNHLY, CDR2 FYNNEI. The ends were cut back, 6 bases at V and 12 bases at J, with 8 bases in the middle. The CDR3 sequence is 10 residues long. Here the CDR3 reads CASRGAQLFF. DNA of the CDR3: TGTGCCAGCAGGGGGGCGCAACTGTTTTTT.

CDR3 protein: CASSLALGLAGGNNEQFF. As DNA, the CDR3 is TGTGCCAGCAGCTTAGCCCTCGGACTAGCGGGAGGGAACAATGAGCAGTTCTTC. The chain recombines TRBV7-9 with TRBJ2-1; 15 bases align to TRBD2. V gave up 0 bases and J gave up 5 bases; unmatched junction bases: 5. The V gene's germline CDR1 is SEHNR and CDR2 FQNEAQ (reference sequence). The CDR3 loop spans 18 amino acids.

The chain couples TRBV28 to TRBJ2-7, with D maybe TRBD1 (5 bases). Germline V lookup: CDR1 MDHEN, CDR2 SYDVKM. CDR3 length: 19 residues. Trimming took 2 bases from V and 0 from J, leaving 23 bases between them. Written as DNA, the CDR3 is TGTGCCAGCAGTTTAAGGTCAGAAGGGGTCTTCCTCTCCTCCTACGAGCAGTACTTC. This codes for CASSLRSEGVFLSSYEQYF.

CDR3 nucleotide sequence: TGTGCCAGCAGCGGACCCGAGTGGGGGGCCCAGCAGTTCTTC. It translates to CASSGPEWGAQQFF. The chain couples TRBV9 to TRBJ2-1, with D possibly being TRBD1 or TRBD2 (6 bases each). Per the germline V gene, CDR1 is SGDLS and CDR2 is YYNGEE. V was shortened by 3 bases and J by 11 bases, with 18 bases between the two germline ends. The CDR3 spans 14 residues.

This clone appeared a few times. The chain has TRBV19 and TRBJ2-3; D uncertain. The CDR3 covers 12 residues. V lost 1 base, J lost 14 bases, and 13 bases lay in between. CDR1 is LNHDA and CDR2 is SQIVND in the germline V gene (reference sequence). CDR3 nucleotides: TGTGCCAGTAGTATAGGCGGACGGATAAGGTATTTT. Translated: CASSIGGRIRYF.

The V and J genes are TRBV5-1 and TRBJ2-7, with D possibly TRBD2 on 6 matching bases. Between the trimmed V and J ends, which lost 4 bases and 5 bases, there was a span of 19 bases. There are 15 residues in the CDR3. Germline loops: CDR1 SGHRS, CDR2 YFSETQ. This CDR3 reads CASSPTGRRVHEQYF. In DNA, the CDR3 is TGCGCCAGCAGCCCCACCGGCCGGAGGGTCCACGAGCAGTACTTC.